This T cell receptor beta chain was sequenced during a study of blood T cell repertoires in COVID-19. Study-wide background: Sample material is recorded as cDNA or gDNA derived from T cells, B-cell-depleted T cells, or PBMCs.

In the authors' methods: The assay estimated nucleated cells by amplifying reference gene primers. TCRdb keeps only in-frame clones here, not all; method: immunoSEQ multiplex PCR. V, J and clone size are taken as reported in that table, and D and trimming were inferred from the DNA itself. The table records some 250,000 clones, 80% to 85% of them present only once. V lost 0 bases and J lost 5; bases outside the gene matches: 2. Per the germline V gene, CDR1 is SGHKS and CDR2 is YYEKEE (reference sequence). This CDR3 is 14 amino acids long. The chain has TRBV5-5 and TRBJ1-2, with 9 bases lining up with TRBD1. The origin of this receptor is a man aged 45-65 years with active or convalescent COVID-19. The sequenced material came from peripheral blood. DNA of the CDR3: TGTGCCAGCAGCTTGGCCGGGACAGGGTATGGCTACACCTTC. Amino acid sequence: CASSLAGTGYGYTF.